This TCR beta chain was captured by sequencing in a study of cytomegalovirus exposure and HLA in healthy donors. The study, taken as a whole, reports: Specificity of three CMV-associated chains for CMV antigens was verified in vitro. V- and J-gene trimming in TCR beta was tied to a missense DCLRE1C variant by an analysis performed later.

In the PCR, 60 Vbeta and 13 Jbeta primers were used. Per the original data handling: Per a later analysis, the number of unique TCR beta chains was approximately 80 million, of which 9 million to 12 million were shared. Clones were read by immunoSEQ multiplex PCR, and TCRdb kept only the in-frame ones, dropping some. Clonal size and the V and J genes are those of that table, whereas D and trimming came from the DNA. The sample comprises 210,000 or so clones, around 83% of which are singletons, and 1.4% rests with the top ten. This CDR3 region has 18 residues. V was clipped by 6 bases and J by 0 bases, with 18 bases between them. Germline V gene sequence: CDR1 MDHEN, CDR2 SYDVKM. Of note for this clone: Its antigen is not identified.

The V and J genes are TRBV28 and TRBJ2-6; TRBD2 might be the D (5 bases). The sequence was collected from a girl aged 10-17 years in good health and CMV-seronegative. Sequences were obtained from PBMCs. This chain's CDR3 is CASSWRPLVGSGANVLTF. CDR3 sequence (DNA): TGTGCCAGCAGCTGGAGGCCCCTAGTGGGCTCTGGGGCCAACGTCCTGACTTTC.